These 21 T cell receptor beta chains were sequenced from one sample in a study of response to subunit inactivated influenza vaccine. TCRdb ran MiXCR on the RT-PCR reads and lists one entry per CDR3 protein. The data show 500,000 to 550,000 distinct CDR3 sequences, with roughly 25% seen just once and 2.5% to 3% held by the top ten. This same sample was also part of a study on T cells expressing NK-cell markers. As that study records: Synthesis of TCR beta cDNA relied on 5'RACE template switching carrying UMIs.

The sample consisted of CD4+ T cells sorted from PBMCs, taken about 11 days after vaccination. These receptors came from a man aged 50-59 years who received an inactivated influenza vaccine.

A few counts support this clonotype. The genes are TRBV6-2 or TRBV6-3 and TRBJ1-5, with TRBD1 as a possible D gene (5 bases). The CDR3 spans 14 residues. V was trimmed by 0 bases and J by 6 bases, leaving 9 bases between them. Germline CDR1 MNHEY, CDR2 SVGEGT. The CDR3 loop is CASSYSKQVQPQHF. The DNA for the CDR3 is TGTGCCAGCAGTTACTCGAAACAGGTTCAGCCCCAGCATTTT.

This clonotype was recorded many times. The chain recombines TRBV4-2 with TRBJ1-3; possible D gene TRBD1, 6 bases. The CDR3 sequence is 16 residues long. V shed 1 base and J shed 2 bases, with 12 bases lying between them. The V gene's germline CDR1 is LGHNA and CDR2 YNFKEQ. The CDR3, as DNA: TGTGCCAGCAGCCAAGTGGGACACGGCACTGGAAACACCATATATTTT. This translates into CASSQVGHGTGNTIYF.

This clonotype was observed a few times. J is TRBJ2-1 and V is TRBV6-2 or TRBV6-3; unclear D gene. Germline assignment: CDR1 MNHEY and CDR2 SVGEGT. Trimming cost V 6 bases and J 8 bases, with 14 bases left between them. The CDR3 consists of 13 residues. CDR3 sequence reads: CASSRIGGDEQFF. CDR3 nucleotide sequence: TGTGCCAGCAGCCGCATCGGTGGGGATGAGCAGTTCTTC.

The chain joins TRBV6-2 or TRBV6-3 to TRBJ2-3, with D tentatively TRBD2 (6 bases). Per germline, CDR1 MNHEY and CDR2 SVGEGT. V dropped 2 bases and J dropped 2 bases, with 8 bases sitting between them. CDR3 length equals 14 residues. The CDR3: CASSYRDFTDTQYF. The CDR3 nucleotides read TGTGCCAGCAGTTACCGGGACTTCACAGATACGCAGTATTTT.

V gene TRBV7-9 combines with J gene TRBJ2-1; 7 bases align to TRBD1. This CDR3 comprises 16 residues. Trimming removed 5 bases from V and 0 bases from J; junction bases left unmatched: 7. Germline lookup yields CDR1 SEHNR and CDR2 FQNEAQ (reference sequence). This chain's CDR3 is CASSPHRGNSYNEQFF. The CDR3 DNA sequence: TGTGCCAGCAGCCCCCACAGGGGAAACTCCTACAATGAGCAGTTCTTC.

The chain combines TRBV5-1 with TRBJ2-1; 13 bases are a match to TRBD2. V was pared by 4 bases and J by 8 bases, with 6 bases of the junction left unmatched. CDR1 and CDR2 from the germline V gene are SGHRS and YFSETQ. This CDR3 is 15 amino acids long. CDR3 region: CASSPELAGGDEQFF. The CDR3 nucleotides read TGCGCCAGCAGCCCGGAACTAGCGGGGGGGGATGAGCAGTTCTTC.

This chain joins TRBV20-1 and TRBJ2-5; tentatively, D is TRBD1 (7 bases). V was clipped by 0 bases and J by 5 bases, with 10 bases between them. Germline loops: CDR1 DFQATT, CDR2 SNEGSKA (reference sequence). The CDR3 consists of 13 residues. CDR3 coding DNA: TGCAGTGCTAGAGACAGGGGGGTGGAGACCCAGTACTTC. This encodes CSARDRGVETQYF.

The genes are TRBV20-1 and TRBJ2-5, with 13 bases aligning to TRBD2. Germline CDR1 is DFQATT and CDR2 is SNEGSKA (reference sequence). Unmatched junction bases numbered 8, after V lost 2 bases and J lost 5 bases. The CDR3 length is 16 residues. CDR3 nucleotide sequence: TGCAGTGCTAGATCCCAAACTAGCGGGGGGGTGGAGACCCAGTACTTC. It yields the protein CSARSQTSGGVETQYF.

This clonotype was seen repeatedly, ten times or more. CDR3 nucleotides: TGTGCCAGCAGCTTATTTGCTGCAGATACGCAGTATTTT. Translation: CASSLFAADTQYF. This chain uses TRBV7-2 with TRBJ2-3; no firm D call. CDR3 length: 13 residues. Germline V CDR1 and CDR2: SGHTA, FQGNSA. V lost 2 bases to trimming and J lost 4 bases, with 7 bases between them.

The chain couples TRBV9 to TRBJ1-2; D ambiguous. CDR3 length: 15 residues. The germline CDR1 and CDR2 sequences are SGDLS and YYNGEE. The germline V and J ends were trimmed by 0 bases and 8 bases, with 17 bases remaining between them. The CDR3 DNA reads as TGTGCCAGCAGCGTAGTTGGCGGCAGGTTCGGCGGCTACACCTTC. The encoded protein is CASSVVGGRFGGYTF.

The V call is TRBV18, the J call TRBJ1-2, with 9 bases aligning to TRBD1. V shed 2 bases, J shed 2 bases, and the junction held 3 bases outside the gene matches. This CDR3 spans 15 amino acids. Germline V gene lookup returns CDR1 KGHSH and CDR2 LQKENI. The CDR3 sequence is CASSPGTGPNYGYTF. The CDR3, as DNA: TGTGCCAGCTCACCAGGGACAGGGCCAAACTATGGCTACACCTTC. The variable domain in full, with the rest retrieved from reference TRBV18 and TRBJ1-2, is NAGVMQNPRHLVRRRGQEARLRCSPMKGHSHVYWYRQLPEEGLKFMVYLQKENIIDESGMPKERFSAEFPKEGPSILRIQQVVRGDSAAYFCASSPGTGPNYGYTFGSGTRLTVV.

The DNA for the CDR3 is TGTGCCAGCAGCCATGAGGGTCGCTACGAGCAGTACTTC. Protein product: CASSHEGRYEQYF. V is TRBV3-1 and J is TRBJ2-7; the D gene is possibly TRBD2 (5 bases). CDR3 length equals 13 residues. Germline CDR1 LGHDT, CDR2 YNNKEL (reference sequence). V dropped 3 bases and J dropped 3 bases, with 9 bases sitting between them.

This sequence joins TRBV3-1 and TRBJ2-5; 10 nucleotides match TRBD2. Trimming removed 8 bases from V and 4 bases from J; junction bases left unmatched: 10. Germline V gene data show CDR1 as LGHDT and CDR2 as YNNKEL (reference sequence). The CDR3 runs 15 residues. The CDR3 protein is CASSQRLAGGETQYF. CDR3 nucleotides: TGTGCCAGCTCGCAACGACTAGCGGGTGGAGAGACCCAGTACTTC.

The J gene is TRBJ2-3, the V gene TRBV10-1; 10 bases map to TRBD2. J lost 2 bases, V lost 0 bases, and 5 bases had no gene match. CDR3 length: 17 amino acids. The germline gives CDR1 WNHNN, CDR2 SYGVQD (reference sequence). CDR3 sequence: CASSESLAGAHTDTQYF. The CDR3 bases are TGCGCCAGCAGTGAGTCTCTAGCGGGGGCTCACACAGATACGCAGTATTTT.

This clonotype was found many times. The gene calls are TRBV5-1 and TRBJ1-1; D may be TRBD1 (6 bases). This CDR3 has 14 residues. CDR1 and CDR2 (germline): SGHRS, YFSETQ. The germline V and J ends were trimmed by 1 base and 5 bases, with 12 bases remaining between them. The CDR3, as DNA: TGCGCCAGCAGCTTGACAGGGCAGGAGACTGAAGCTTTCTTT. It codes for CASSLTGQETEAFF.

This clonotype was seen more than once but under ten times. J is TRBJ2-1 and V is TRBV14; D gene unclear. Deletions cut 1 base from V and 1 base from J, with 8 bases between. Germline V gene data show CDR1 as SGHDN and CDR2 as FVKESK. The CDR3 spans 15 residues. The CDR3 sequence is CASSQGRFSYNEQFF. The CDR3 region has the DNA TGTGCCAGCAGCCAAGGACGGTTTTCCTACAATGAGCAGTTCTTC.

This clonotype appeared many times. The chain is built from TRBV4-3 and TRBJ1-1; the D is unclear. CDR3 length: 13 residues. Trimming stripped 0 bases from V and 6 bases from J, with 8 bases between. Germline V gene data show CDR1 as LGHNA and CDR2 as YSLEER. CDR3 amino acids: CASSQEGMSEAFF. As DNA, the CDR3 is TGCGCCAGCAGCCAAGAAGGGATGTCTGAAGCTTTCTTT.

This clonotype appeared many times. The chain couples TRBV5-1 to TRBJ2-6, with TRBD2 matching 13 bases. The germline CDR1 and CDR2 sequences are SGHRS and YFSETQ. V dropped 3 bases and J dropped 2; count of bases not matched to a gene: 2. The CDR3 is 17 amino acids. This chain's CDR3 is CASSSGTSGAGANVLTF. In DNA form, the CDR3 reads TGCGCCAGCAGCTCCGGGACTAGCGGGGCTGGGGCCAACGTCCTGACTTTC.

This clonotype appeared a few times. The gene calls are TRBV7-6 and TRBJ1-5; 8 nucleotides agree with TRBD1. Trimming took 6 bases from V and 6 from J; bases not matched to a gene: 10. Germline assignment: CDR1 SGHVS and CDR2 FNYEAQ. This CDR3 has 15 amino acids. This chain's CDR3 is CASSSGQGGVQPQHF. The CDR3 DNA is TGTGCCAGCAGTTCCGGACAGGGAGGCGTTCAGCCCCAGCATTTT.

This clonotype was seen only a few times. CDR3 region: CSVSVQGGTALYF. CDR3 nucleotide sequence: TGCAGCGTTTCAGTTCAGGGGGGGACCGCGCTGTACTTC. V gene TRBV29-1 combines with J gene TRBJ2-7, with D perhaps TRBD1 or TRBD2 (7 bases each). Deletions cut 5 bases from V and 12 bases from J, with 23 bases between. CDR1 SQVTM and CDR2 ANQGSEA come from the germline V gene. This CDR3 is 13 amino acids long.

This clonotype was seen at least ten times. V usage is TRBV20-1 and J usage is TRBJ2-7; D not certain. This CDR3 has 11 residues. V lost 1 base, J lost 3 bases, and 4 bases lay in between. Germline V gene sequence: CDR1 DFQATT, CDR2 SNEGSKA (reference sequence). The CDR3 sequence: CSARGDYEQYF. As DNA, the CDR3 is TGCAGTGCTAGAGGGGACTACGAGCAGTACTTC.